This T cell receptor (beta chain) was identified in a study of human T cells and chemical hapten exposure. Study-wide results and caveats: No shift was seen in TCRs above 1 in 1000 frequency with DPC sensitization.

MiXCR was run by TCRdb on the RACE reads, yielding one entry per CDR3 protein. The sample carries 180,000 or so distinct CDR3 sequences, about 15% recorded once. V lost 3 bases, J lost 5 bases, and 8 bases lay in between. The CDR3 consists of 12 residues. Documented time point: patch test 1, 2 weeks after DPC sensitization. The sample's treatment: therapeutic diphenylcyclopropenone sensitization with weekly scalp DPC. This clonotype was seen more than once but under ten times. The antigen is undetermined. This clonotype was sampled from a young woman with alopecia areata. Some clones in this sample may be carry-over from other donors' samples. The input for sequencing was whole blood, taken in connection with sensitization to the hapten diphenylcyclopropenone (DPC). This rearrangement joins TRBV6-7 to TRBJ2-7, with D possibly matching TRBD1 (6 bases). TRBV6-7 falls under the ORF class, with uncertain function. The CDR3 DNA is TGTGCCAGCAGTTATTCAGGGGACGAGCAGTACTTC. Protein: CASSYSGDEQYF.